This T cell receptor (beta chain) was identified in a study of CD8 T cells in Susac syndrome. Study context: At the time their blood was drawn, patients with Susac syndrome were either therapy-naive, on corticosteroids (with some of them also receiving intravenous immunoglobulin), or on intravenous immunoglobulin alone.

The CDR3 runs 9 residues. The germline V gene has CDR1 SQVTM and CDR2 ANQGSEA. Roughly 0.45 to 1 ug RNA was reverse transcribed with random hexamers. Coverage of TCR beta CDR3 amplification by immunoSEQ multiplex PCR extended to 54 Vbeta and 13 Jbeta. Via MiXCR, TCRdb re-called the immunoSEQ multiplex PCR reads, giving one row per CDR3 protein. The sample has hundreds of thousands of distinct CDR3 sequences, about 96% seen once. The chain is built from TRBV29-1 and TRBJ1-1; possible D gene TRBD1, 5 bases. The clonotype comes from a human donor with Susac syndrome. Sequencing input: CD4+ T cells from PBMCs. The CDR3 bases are TGCGGAGGGGACACTGAAGCTTTCTTT. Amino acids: CGGDTEAFF.